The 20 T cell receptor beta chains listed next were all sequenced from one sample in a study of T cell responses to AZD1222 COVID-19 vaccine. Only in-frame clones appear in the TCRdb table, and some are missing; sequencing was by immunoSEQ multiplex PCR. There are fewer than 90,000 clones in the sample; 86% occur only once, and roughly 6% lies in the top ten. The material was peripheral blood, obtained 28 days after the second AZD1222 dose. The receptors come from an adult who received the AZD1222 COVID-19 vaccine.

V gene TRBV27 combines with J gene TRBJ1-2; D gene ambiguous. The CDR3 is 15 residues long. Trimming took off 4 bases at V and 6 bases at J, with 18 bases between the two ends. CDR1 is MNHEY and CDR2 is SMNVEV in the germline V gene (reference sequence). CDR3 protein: CASSSAPIGADGYTF. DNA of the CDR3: TGTGCCAGCAGTTCCGCCCCCATCGGTGCGGATGGCTACACCTTC.

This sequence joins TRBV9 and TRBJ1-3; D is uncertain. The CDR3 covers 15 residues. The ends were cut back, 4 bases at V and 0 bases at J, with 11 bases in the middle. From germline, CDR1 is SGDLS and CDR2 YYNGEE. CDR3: CASSPAGLSGNTIYF. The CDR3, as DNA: TGTGCCAGCAGCCCAGCGGGCCTCTCTGGAAACACCATATATTTT.

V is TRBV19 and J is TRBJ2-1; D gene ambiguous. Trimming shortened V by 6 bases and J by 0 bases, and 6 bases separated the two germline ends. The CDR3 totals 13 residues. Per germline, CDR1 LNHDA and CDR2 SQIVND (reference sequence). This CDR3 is CASSMSSYNEQFF. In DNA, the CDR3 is TGTGCCAGTAGCATGAGCTCCTACAATGAGCAGTTCTTC.

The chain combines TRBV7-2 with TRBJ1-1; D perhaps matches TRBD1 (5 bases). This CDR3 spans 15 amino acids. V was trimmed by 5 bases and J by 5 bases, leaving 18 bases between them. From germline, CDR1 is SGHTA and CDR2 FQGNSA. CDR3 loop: CASSPGTARRTEAFF. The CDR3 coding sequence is TGTGCCAGCAGCCCCGGGACGGCCCGGAGGACTGAAGCTTTCTTT.

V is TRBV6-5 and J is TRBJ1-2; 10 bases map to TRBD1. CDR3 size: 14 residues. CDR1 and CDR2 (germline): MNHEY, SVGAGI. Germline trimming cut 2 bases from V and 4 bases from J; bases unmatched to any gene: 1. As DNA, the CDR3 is TGTGCCAGCAGTTACAGGGACAGGGGCTATGGCTACACCTTC. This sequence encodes CASSYRDRGYGYTF.

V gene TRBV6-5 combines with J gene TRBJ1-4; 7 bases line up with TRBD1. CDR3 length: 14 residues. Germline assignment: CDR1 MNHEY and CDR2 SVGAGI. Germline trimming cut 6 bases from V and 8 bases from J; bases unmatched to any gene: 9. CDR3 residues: CASSQQGWDEKLFF. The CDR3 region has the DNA TGTGCCAGCAGCCAACAGGGGTGGGACGAAAAACTGTTTTTT.

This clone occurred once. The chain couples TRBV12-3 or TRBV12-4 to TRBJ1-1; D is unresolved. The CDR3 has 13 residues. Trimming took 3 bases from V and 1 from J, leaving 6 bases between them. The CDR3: CASSFRQNTEAFF. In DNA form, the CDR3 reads TGTGCCAGCAGTTTCCGACAGAACACTGAAGCTTTCTTT.

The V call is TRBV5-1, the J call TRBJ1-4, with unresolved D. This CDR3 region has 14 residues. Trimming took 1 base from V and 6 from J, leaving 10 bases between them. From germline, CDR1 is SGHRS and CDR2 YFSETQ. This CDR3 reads CASSLSTTHEKLFF. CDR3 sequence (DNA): TGCGCCAGCAGCTTGTCCACCACCCATGAAAAACTGTTTTTT.

Written as DNA, the CDR3 is TGTGCCAGCAGCCCCACCGACAGCGGCACCTATGGCTACACCTTC. Its translation: CASSPTDSGTYGYTF. The chain couples TRBV27 to TRBJ1-2; D is possibly TRBD1 (5 bases). The CDR3 consists of 15 residues. Trimming left V 6 bases short and J 4 bases short, with 18 bases between. Looked up from germline, CDR1 is MNHEY and CDR2 is SMNVEV (reference sequence).

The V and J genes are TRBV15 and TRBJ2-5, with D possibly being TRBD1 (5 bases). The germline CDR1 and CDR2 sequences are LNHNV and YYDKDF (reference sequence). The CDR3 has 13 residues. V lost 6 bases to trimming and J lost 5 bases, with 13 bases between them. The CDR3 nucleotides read TGTGCCACCAGTCTTCGACAGCCGGAGACCCAGTACTTC. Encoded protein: CATSLRQPETQYF.

The CDR3 loop reads CASSPGQGSRVAFF. The DNA for the CDR3 is TGTGCCAGCAGCCCAGGCCAGGGGTCCAGGGTGGCTTTCTTT. The chain joins TRBV11-3 to TRBJ1-1; tentative D call: TRBD1 (6 bases). Trimming took 5 bases from V and 11 from J, leaving 21 bases between them. Germline lookup yields CDR1 SGHNT and CDR2 YENEEA. There are 14 residues in the CDR3.

CDR3: CASSSSRGPTRPGELFF. The CDR3 region has the DNA TGTGCCAGCAGTTCCTCCCGGGGACCCACGCGTCCTGGGGAGCTGTTTTTT. V usage is TRBV28 and J usage is TRBJ2-2; D tentatively fits TRBD1 or TRBD2 (5 bases each). Germline V lookup: CDR1 MDHEN, CDR2 SYDVKM. The CDR3 is made up of 17 amino acids. Trimming left V 4 bases short and J 8 bases short, with 23 bases between. Looking up the rest from reference TRBV28 and TRBJ2-2 gives the full variable domain: DVKVTQSSRYLVKRTGEKVFLECVQDMDHENMFWYRQDPGLGLRLIYFSYDVKMKEKGDIPEGYSVSREKKERFSLILESASTNQTSMYLCASSSSRGPTRPGELFFGEGSRLTVL.

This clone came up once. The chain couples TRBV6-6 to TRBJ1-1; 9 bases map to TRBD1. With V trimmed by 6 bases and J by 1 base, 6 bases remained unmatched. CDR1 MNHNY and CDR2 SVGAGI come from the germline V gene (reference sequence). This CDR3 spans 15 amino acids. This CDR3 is CASSKDRGGNTEAFF. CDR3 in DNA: TGTGCCAGCAGCAAGGACAGGGGCGGGAACACTGAAGCTTTCTTT.

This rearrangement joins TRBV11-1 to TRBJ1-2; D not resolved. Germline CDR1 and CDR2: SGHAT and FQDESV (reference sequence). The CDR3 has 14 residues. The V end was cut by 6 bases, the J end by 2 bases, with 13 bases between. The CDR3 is CASSPEAFNYGYTF. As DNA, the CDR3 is TGTGCCAGCAGTCCGGAGGCCTTCAACTATGGCTACACCTTC.

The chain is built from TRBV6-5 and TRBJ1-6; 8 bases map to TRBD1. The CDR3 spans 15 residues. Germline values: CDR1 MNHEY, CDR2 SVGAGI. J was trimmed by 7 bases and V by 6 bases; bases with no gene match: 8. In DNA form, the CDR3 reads TGTGCCAGCAGCCCGGGGACAGGCACGAATTCACCCCTCCACTTT. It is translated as CASSPGTGTNSPLHF.

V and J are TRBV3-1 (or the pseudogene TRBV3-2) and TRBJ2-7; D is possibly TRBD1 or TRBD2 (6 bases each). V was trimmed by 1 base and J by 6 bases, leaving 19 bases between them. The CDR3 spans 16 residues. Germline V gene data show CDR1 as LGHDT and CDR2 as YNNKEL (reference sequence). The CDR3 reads CASSQVEPTGGGEQYF. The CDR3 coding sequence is TGTGCCAGCAGCCAAGTCGAGCCGACCGGGGGCGGCGAGCAGTACTTC.

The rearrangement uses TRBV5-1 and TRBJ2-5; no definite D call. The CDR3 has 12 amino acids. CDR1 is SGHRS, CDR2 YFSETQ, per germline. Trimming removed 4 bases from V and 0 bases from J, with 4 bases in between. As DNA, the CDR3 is TGCGCCAGCAGCCAGTACCAAGAGACCCAGTACTTC. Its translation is CASSQYQETQYF.

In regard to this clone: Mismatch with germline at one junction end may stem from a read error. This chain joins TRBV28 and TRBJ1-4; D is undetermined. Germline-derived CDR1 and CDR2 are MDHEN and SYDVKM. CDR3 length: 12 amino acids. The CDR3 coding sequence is TGTGCCAGCAGATTATACGGGGAAAAACTGTTTTTT. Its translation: CASRLYGEKLFF.

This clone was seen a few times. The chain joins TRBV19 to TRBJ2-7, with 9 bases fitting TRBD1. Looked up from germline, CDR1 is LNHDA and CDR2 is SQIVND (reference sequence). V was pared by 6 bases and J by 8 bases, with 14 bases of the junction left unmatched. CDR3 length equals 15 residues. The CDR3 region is CASRLTGGGGGKQYF. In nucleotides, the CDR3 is TGTGCCAGTAGATTGACAGGGGGTGGTGGTGGAAAGCAGTACTTC. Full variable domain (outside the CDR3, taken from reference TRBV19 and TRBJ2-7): DGGITQSPKYLFRKEGQNVTLSCEQNLNHDAMYWYRQDPGQGLRLIYYSQIVNDFQKGDIAEGYSVSREKKESFPLTVTSAQKNPTAFYLCASRLTGGGGGKQYFGPGTRLTVT.

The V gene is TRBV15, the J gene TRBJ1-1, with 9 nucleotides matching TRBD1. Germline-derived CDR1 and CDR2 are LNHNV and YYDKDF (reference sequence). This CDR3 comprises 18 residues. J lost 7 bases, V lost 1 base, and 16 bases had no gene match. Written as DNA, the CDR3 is TGTGCCACCAGCAGAGGGGTTGGAGGGACAGGGACATTTGTTGAAGCTTTCTTT. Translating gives CATSRGVGGTGTFVEAFF. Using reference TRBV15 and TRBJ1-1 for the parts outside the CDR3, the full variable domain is DAMVIQNPRYQVTQFGKPVTLSCSQTLNHNVMYWYQQKSSQAPKLLFHYYDKDFNNEADTPDNFQSRRPNTSFCFLDIRSPGLGDTAMYLCATSRGVGGTGTFVEAFFGQGTRLTVV.